The entry below gives a single T cell receptor beta chain sequence along with its context. The antigen remains undetermined. The sample comes from a study of OX40 agonist ivuxolimab in advanced cancers. Turning to the study itself: Ivuxolimab doses were 0.01, 0.1, 0.3, 1.5, 3 or 10 mg/kg every 2 weeks. With a range of 23 to 79, age averaged about 58 years, and about 83% were male. Study-wide findings and caveats: At 0.1 to 3.0 mg/kg, clonal expansion of CD4+ and CD8+ blood T cells had occurred by week 6.

Trimming cost V 3 bases and J 7 bases, with 21 bases left between them. The CDR3 is 15 amino acids. Germline V CDR1 and CDR2: SQVTM, ANQGSEA. Assay used: immunoSEQ multiplex PCR; TCRdb lists only in-frame clones, some missing. The table includes tens of thousands of clones, 85% to 95% detected once. The study sampled blood at baseline, cycle 4 day 1, and cycle 7 day 1. The chain is built from TRBV29-1 and TRBJ2-5; D possibly corresponds to TRBD1 (6 bases). The sequence derives from an adult with an advanced solid tumor such as melanoma, head and neck, liver or kidney cancer. Sequencing used CD4+ or CD8+ T cells sorted from blood, obtained in a trial of the OX40 agonist ivuxolimab. The CDR3 sequence: CSVEGAGSKVGTQYF. The CDR3 nucleotides are TGCAGCGTTGAGGGGGCAGGGTCAAAAGTAGGGACCCAGTACTTC.